This TCR beta chain was recorded in a study of T cells after yellow fever vaccination. Germline values: CDR1 GTSNPN, CDR2 SVGIG (reference sequence). This CDR3 spans 12 amino acids. V lost 2 bases and J 3 bases, leaving 7 bases between the germline ends. Details on this clonotype: Its specificity is not known.

5'RACE template switching added a universal primer site and UMIs to TCR cDNA. TCRdb re-called the 5' RACE reads through MiXCR, storing one row per CDR3 protein. The profile shows a few hundred thousand distinct CDR3 sequences, about 3.5% of them singletons. Points from the study as a whole: Post-booster repertoires contained most primary-vaccination clones again (almost 97% CD4, approximately 86% CD8).

The chain has TRBV30 and TRBJ1-2; a weak D match, TRBD1 (5 bases). The sample here was PBMCs, taken 15 days after the yellow fever booster vaccination. This sequence originates from a man aged 18 to 29 who received the YFV17D yellow fever vaccine. CDR3 amino acids: CAWSWGYYGYTF. The CDR3 nucleotides are TGTGCCTGGAGTTGGGGGTACTATGGCTACACCTTC.